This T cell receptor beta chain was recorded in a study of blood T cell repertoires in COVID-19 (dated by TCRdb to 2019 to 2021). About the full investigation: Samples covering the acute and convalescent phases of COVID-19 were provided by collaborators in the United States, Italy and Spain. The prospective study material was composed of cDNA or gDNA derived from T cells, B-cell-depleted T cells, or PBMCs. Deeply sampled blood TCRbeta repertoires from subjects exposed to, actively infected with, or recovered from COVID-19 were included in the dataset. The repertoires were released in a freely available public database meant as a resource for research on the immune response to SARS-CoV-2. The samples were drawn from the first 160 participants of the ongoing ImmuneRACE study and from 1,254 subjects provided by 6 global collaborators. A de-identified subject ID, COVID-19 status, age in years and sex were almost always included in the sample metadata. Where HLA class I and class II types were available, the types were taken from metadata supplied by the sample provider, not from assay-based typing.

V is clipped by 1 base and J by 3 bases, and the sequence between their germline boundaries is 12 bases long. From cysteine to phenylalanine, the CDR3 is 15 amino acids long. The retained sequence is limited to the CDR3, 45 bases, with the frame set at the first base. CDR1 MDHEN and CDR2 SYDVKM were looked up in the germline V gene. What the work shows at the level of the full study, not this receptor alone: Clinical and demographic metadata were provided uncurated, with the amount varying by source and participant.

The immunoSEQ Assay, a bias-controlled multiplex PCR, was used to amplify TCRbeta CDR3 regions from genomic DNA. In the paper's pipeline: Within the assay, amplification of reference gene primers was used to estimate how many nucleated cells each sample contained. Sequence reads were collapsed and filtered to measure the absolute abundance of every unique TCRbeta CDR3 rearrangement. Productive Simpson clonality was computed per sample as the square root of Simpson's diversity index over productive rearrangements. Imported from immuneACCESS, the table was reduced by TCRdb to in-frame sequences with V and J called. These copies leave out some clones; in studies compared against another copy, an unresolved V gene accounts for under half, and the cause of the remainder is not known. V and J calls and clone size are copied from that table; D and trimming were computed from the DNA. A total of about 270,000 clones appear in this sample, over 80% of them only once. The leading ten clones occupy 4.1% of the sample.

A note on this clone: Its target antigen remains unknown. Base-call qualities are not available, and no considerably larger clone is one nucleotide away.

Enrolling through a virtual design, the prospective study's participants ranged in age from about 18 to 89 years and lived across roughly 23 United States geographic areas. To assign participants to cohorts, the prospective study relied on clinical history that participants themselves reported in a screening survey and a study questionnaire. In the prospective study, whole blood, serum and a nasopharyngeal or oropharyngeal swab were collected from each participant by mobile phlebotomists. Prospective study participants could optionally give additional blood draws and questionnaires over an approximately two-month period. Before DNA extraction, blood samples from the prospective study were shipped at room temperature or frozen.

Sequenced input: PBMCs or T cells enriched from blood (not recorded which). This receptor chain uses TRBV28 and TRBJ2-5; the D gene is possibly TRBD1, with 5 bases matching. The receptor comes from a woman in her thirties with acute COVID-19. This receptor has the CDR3 CASSLSSDTKETQYF. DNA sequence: TGTGCCAGCAGTTTATCCTCGGACACTAAAGAGACCCAGTACTTC. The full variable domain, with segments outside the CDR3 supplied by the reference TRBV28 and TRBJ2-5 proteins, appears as DVKVTQSSRYLVKRTGEKVFLECVQDMDHENMFWYRQDPGLGLRLIYFSYDVKMKEKGDIPEGYSVSREKKERFSLILESASTNQTSMYLCASSLSSDTKETQYFGPGTRLLVL.